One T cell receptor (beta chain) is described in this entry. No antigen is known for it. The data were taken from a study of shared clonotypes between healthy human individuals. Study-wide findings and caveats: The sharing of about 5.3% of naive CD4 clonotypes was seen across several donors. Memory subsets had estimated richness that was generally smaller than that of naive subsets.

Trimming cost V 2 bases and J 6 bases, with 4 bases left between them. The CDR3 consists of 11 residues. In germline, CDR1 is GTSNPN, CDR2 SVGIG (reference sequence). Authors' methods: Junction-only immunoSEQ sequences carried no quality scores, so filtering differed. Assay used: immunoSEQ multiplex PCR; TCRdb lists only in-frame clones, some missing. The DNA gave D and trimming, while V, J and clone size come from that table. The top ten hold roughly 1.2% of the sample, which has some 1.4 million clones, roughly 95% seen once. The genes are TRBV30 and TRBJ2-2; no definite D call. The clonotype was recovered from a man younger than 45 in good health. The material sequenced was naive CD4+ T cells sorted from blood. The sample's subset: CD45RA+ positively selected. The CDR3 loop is CAWSRSGELFF. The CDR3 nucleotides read TGTGCCTGGAGTAGGTCCGGGGAGCTGTTTTTT.